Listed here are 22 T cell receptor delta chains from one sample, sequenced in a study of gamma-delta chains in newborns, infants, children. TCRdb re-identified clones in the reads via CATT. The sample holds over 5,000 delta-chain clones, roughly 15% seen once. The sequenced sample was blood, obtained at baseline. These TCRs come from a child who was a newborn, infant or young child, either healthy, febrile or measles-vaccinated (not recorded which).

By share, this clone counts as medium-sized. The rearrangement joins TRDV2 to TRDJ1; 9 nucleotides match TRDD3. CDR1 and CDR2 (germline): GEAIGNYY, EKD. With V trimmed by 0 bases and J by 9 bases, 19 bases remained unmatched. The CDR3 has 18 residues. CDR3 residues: CACDTVSTEGIRSTELIF. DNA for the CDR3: TGTGCCTGTGACACCGTATCAACGGAGGGGATACGGTCGACGGAACTCATCTTT.

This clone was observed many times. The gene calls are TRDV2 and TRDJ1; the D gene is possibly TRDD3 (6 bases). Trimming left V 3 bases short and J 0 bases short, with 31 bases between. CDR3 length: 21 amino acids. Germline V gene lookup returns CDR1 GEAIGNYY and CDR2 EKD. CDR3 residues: CACDPWKNPLGKNQYTDKLIF. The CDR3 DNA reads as TGTGCCTGTGACCCGTGGAAGAACCCTCTGGGGAAGAACCAGTACACCGATAAACTCATCTTT.

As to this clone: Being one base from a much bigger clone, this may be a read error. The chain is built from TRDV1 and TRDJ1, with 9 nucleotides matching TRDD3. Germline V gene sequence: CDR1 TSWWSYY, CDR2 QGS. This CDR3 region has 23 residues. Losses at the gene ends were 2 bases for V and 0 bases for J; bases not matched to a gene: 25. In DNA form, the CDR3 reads TGTGCTCTTGGGGAAAGAACCCTTCCCCTGACAAGGGGATACGCGGGTTACACCGATAAACTCATCTTT. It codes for CALGERTLPLTRGYAGYTDKLIF.

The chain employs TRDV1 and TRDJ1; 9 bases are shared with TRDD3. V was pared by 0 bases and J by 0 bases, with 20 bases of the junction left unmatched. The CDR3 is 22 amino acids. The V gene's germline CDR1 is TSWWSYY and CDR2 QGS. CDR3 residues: CALGELETFWAYWGTYTDKLIF. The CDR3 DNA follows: TGTGCTCTTGGGGAACTGGAAACCTTTTGGGCCTACTGGGGGACCTACACCGATAAACTCATCTTT.

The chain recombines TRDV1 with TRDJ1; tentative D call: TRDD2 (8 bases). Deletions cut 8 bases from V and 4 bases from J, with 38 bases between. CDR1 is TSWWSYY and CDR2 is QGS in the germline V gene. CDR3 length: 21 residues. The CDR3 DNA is TGTGCTCTTCAGGGGACTTCCTACCGAGGTACTGGGGTTCTCTGGGGCGATAAACTCATCTTT. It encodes CALQGTSYRGTGVLWGDKLIF.

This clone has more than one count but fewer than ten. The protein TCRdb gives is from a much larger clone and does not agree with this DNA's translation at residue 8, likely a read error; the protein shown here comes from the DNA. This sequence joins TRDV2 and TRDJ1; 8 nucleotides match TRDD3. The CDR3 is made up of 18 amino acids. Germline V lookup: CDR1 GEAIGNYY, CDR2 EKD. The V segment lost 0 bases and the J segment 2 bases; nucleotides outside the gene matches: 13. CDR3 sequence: CACDTVDNGGWLTDKLIF. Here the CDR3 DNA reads TGTGCCTGTGACACCGTTGATAATGGGGGATGGTTGACCGATAAACTCATCTTT.

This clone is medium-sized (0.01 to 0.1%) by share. The CDR3 sequence is CACDRLSPLRSSWDTRQMFF. The CDR3, as DNA: TGTGCCTGTGATCGTCTATCCCCTTTACGTAGCTCCTGGGACACCCGACAGATGTTTTTC. This rearrangement joins TRDV2 to TRDJ3; no reliable D call. Germline V gives CDR1 GEAIGNYY, CDR2 EKD. There are 20 residues in the CDR3. V was clipped by 4 bases and J by 0 bases, with 21 bases between them.

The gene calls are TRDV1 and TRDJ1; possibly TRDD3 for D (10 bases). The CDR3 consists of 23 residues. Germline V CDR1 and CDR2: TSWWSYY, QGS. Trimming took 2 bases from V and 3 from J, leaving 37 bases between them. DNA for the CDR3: TGTGCTCTTGGGGAAATTCTAATACGTGTCCTTCCTACGCTGGGGGATAAGGCCGATAAACTCATCTTT. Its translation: CALGEILIRVLPTLGDKADKLIF.

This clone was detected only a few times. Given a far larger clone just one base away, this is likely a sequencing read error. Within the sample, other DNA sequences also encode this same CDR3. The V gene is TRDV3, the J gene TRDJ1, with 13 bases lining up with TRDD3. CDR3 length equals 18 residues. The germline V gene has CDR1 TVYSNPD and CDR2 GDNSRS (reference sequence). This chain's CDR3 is CAMRPSYWGIRAADKLIF. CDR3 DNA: TGTGCCATGAGGCCTTCCTACTGGGGGATACGCGCCGCCGATAAACTCATCTTC.

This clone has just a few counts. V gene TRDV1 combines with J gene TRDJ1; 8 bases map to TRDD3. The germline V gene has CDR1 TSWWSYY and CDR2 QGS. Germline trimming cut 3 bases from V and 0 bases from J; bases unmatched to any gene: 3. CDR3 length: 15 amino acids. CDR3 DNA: TGTGCTCTTGGGGATGGGGGATTGTACACCGATAAACTCATCTTT. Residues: CALGDGGLYTDKLIF.

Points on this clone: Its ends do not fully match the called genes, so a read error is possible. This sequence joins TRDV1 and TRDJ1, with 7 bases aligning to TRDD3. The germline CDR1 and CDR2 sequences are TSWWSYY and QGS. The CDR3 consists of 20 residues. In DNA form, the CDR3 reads TGTGCTCTTGGGAATTGGTGGCCCACACCTTCTGAGGGATACACCGATAAACCCATCTTT. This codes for CALGNWWPTPSEGYTDKPIF.

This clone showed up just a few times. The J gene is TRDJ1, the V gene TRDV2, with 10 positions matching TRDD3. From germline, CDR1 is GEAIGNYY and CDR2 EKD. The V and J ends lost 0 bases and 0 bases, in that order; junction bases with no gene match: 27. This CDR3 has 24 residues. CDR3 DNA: TGTGCCTGTGACACCGGCTTCGCGCGGTGGGGGGATACGCAAACTGGGGACTACACCGATAAACTCATCTTT. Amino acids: CACDTGFARWGDTQTGDYTDKLIF.

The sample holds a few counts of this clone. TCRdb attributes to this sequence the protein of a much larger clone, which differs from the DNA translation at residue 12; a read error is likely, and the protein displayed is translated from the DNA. This CDR3 is CALGELSPSFLCGVGDRYALTAQLFF. CDR3 DNA sequence: TGTGCTCTTGGGGAACTTTCCCCGTCCTTCCTATGTGGTGTGGGGGACCGATACGCTTTGACAGCACAACTCTTCTTT. The chain has TRDV1 and TRDJ2; D may be TRDD2 (8 bases). Deletions cut 0 bases from V and 0 bases from J, with 38 bases between. The CDR3 runs to 26 residues. Germline V gene lookup returns CDR1 TSWWSYY and CDR2 QGS.

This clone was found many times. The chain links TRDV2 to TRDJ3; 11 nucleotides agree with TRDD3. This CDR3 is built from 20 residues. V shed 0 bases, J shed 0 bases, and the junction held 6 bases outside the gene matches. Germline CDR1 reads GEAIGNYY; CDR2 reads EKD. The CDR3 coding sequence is TGTGCCTGTGACACCTTATTGGGGGATACGAGCTCCTGGGACACCCGACAGATGTTTTTC. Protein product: CACDTLLGDTSSWDTRQMFF.

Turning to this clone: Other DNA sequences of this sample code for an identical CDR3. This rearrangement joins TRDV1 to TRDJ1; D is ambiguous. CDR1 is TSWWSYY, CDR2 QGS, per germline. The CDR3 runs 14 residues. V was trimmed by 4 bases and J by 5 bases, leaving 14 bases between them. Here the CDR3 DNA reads TGTGCTCTTGGGGTTTTATTGGGCACAGATAAACTCATCTTT. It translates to CALGVLLGTDKLIF.

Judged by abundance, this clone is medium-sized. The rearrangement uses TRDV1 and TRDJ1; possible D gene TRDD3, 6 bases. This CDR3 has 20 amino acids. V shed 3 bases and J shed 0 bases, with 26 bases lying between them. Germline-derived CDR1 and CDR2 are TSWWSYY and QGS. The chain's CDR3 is CALGELFYVLGIVYTDKLIF. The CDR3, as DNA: TGTGCTCTTGGGGAGCTATTCTACGTGCTGGGGATTGTTTACACCGATAAACTCATCTTT.

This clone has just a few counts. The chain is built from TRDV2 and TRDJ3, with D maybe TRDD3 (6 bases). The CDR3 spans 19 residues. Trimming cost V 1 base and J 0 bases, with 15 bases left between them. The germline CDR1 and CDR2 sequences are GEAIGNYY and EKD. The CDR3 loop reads CACDTAGGADSWDTRQMFF. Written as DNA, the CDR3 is TGTGCCTGTGACACGGCCGGGGGAGCCGACTCCTGGGACACCCGACAGATGTTTTTC.

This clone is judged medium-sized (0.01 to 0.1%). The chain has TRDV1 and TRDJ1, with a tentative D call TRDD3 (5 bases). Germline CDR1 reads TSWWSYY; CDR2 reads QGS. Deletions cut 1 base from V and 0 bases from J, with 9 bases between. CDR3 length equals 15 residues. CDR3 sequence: CALGEPLGYTDKLIF. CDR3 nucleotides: TGTGCTCTTGGGGAACCTTTGGGGTACACCGATAAACTCATCTTT.

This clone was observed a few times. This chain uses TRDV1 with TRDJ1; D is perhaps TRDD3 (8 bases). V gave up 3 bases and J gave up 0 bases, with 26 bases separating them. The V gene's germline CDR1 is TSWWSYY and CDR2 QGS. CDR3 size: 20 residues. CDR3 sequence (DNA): TGTGCTCTTGGGGATAAGTTCCTACTAAGACTGGGGGTGAACACCGATAAACTCATCTTT. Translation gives CALGDKFLLRLGVNTDKLIF.

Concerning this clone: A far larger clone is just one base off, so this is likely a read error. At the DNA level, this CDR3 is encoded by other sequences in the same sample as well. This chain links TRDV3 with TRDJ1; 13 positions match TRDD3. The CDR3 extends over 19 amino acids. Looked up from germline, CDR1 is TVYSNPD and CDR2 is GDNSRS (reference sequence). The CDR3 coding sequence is TGTGCCTTTGCCCCCCTTCCTACTGGGGGATACGAGGTCACCGATAAACTCATCTTC. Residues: CAFAPLPTGGYEVTDKLIF.

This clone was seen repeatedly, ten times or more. The CDR3 DNA is TGTGCCTCCCGGATAGTTGGGGGGGTTACTGGGGGATACCGCGGTGCCGATAAACTCATCTTT. Amino acid sequence: CASRIVGGVTGGYRGADKLIF. The V and J genes are TRDV3 and TRDJ1; TRDD3 matches 12 bases. V dropped 4 bases and J dropped 3; count of bases not matched to a gene: 27. The CDR3 is made up of 21 amino acids. CDR1 and CDR2 from the germline V gene are TVYSNPD and GDNSRS (reference sequence).

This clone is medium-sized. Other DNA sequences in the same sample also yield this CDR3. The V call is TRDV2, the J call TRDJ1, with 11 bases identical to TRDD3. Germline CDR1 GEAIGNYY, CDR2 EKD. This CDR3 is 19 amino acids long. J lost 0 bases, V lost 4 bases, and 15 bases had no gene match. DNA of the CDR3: TGTGCCTGTGATAAGGTGGGGGATACGCGGGCTAAGGACACCGATAAACTCATCTTT. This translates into CACDKVGDTRAKDTDKLIF.